The 7 T cell receptor beta chains below come from one sample, sequenced in a study of response to subunit inactivated influenza vaccine. From the RT-PCR reads, TCRdb called clonotypes with MiXCR, one entry per CDR3 protein. This sample yields about 650,000 distinct CDR3 sequences, of which 15% to 19% are seen a single time; around 10% belongs to the top ten. The sequencing used PBMCs from blood, collected about 11 days after vaccination. The receptor source for this set is a man aged 50 to 59 who received an inactivated influenza vaccine.

In regard to this clonotype: Sequence at one end of the junction differs from germline and may be a read error. V and J are TRBV12-3 or TRBV12-4 and TRBJ2-7; D gene uncertain. The CDR3 loop spans 12 amino acids. CDR3 residues: CASTLPSHEQYF. In DNA, the CDR3 is TGTGCCAGCACCCTCCCCTCCCACGAGCAGTACTTC.

V and J are TRBV7-2 and TRBJ2-7, with D unclear. CDR1 is SGHTA and CDR2 is FQGNSA in the germline V gene. The CDR3 extends over 15 amino acids. With 5 bases removed from V and 2 bases from J, the gap between germline ends came to 16 bases. Here the CDR3 reads CASSPIGYTTYEQYF. For the CDR3, the DNA is TGTGCCAGCAGCCCGATAGGGTATACCACCTACGAGCAGTACTTC.

This clonotype has only a few counts. The chain employs TRBV6-2 or TRBV6-3 and TRBJ2-5, with 13 bases that match TRBD2. V shed 6 bases, J shed 1 base, and the junction held 8 bases outside the gene matches. CDR1 MNHEY and CDR2 SVGEGT come from the germline V gene. CDR3 length equals 17 residues. In nucleotides, the CDR3 is TGTGCCAGCAGACGAGCCGGGACTAGCGGGACCCAAGAGACCCAGTACTTC. Translation gives CASRRAGTSGTQETQYF.

The V call is TRBV7-9, the J call TRBJ1-1; 7 bases agree with TRBD1. V shed 6 bases and J 7 bases; nucleotides not matched to a gene: 2. The germline gives CDR1 SEHNR, CDR2 FQNEAQ (reference sequence). The CDR3 loop spans 11 amino acids. For the CDR3, the DNA is TGTGCCAGCAGTGGGACAGTTGAAGCTTTCTTT. This translates into CASSGTVEAFF.

There are many counts of this clonotype. This rearrangement joins TRBV9 to TRBJ1-5; D call uncertain. Germline V gene sequence: CDR1 SGDLS, CDR2 YYNGEE. Trimming pared 0 bases from V and 1 base from J, leaving 5 bases between. The CDR3 totals 14 residues. In DNA, the CDR3 is TGTGCCAGCAGCGTAGACGGCAGCAATCAGCCCCAGCATTTT. It is translated as CASSVDGSNQPQHF.

This clonotype was picked up one time. This sequence may be a read error, since a much larger clone differs from it by one base. V usage is TRBV7-6 and J usage is TRBJ2-1, with unresolved D. Germline V gene data show CDR1 as SGHVS and CDR2 as FNYEAQ. The CDR3 sequence is 13 residues long. V lost 0 bases and J 10 bases, leaving 10 bases between the germline ends. DNA of the CDR3: TGTGCCAGCAGCTTAGCACGTAGTGCCGAGCAGTTCTTC. Its translation: CASSLARSAEQFF.

This clonotype was seen a handful of times. The rearrangement links TRBV7-9 to TRBJ2-5; D remains ambiguous. V dropped 4 bases and J dropped 1 base, with 7 bases sitting between them. CDR1 and CDR2 from the germline V gene are SEHNR and FQNEAQ (reference sequence). The CDR3 has 13 amino acids. The CDR3 nucleotides read TGTGCCAGCAGCTATAGGGTCCAAGAGACCCAGTACTTC. This codes for CASSYRVQETQYF.